These 23 T cell receptor beta chains originate from one sample sequenced in a study of cytomegalovirus exposure and HLA in healthy donors. Both 60 Vbeta primers and 13 Jbeta primers went into the PCR. The method was immunoSEQ multiplex PCR; TCRdb's version includes in-frame clones alone and lacks a portion of them. Of fewer than 130,000 clones listed, around two thirds are singletons. Sequencing used PBMCs. The receptors originated from a man aged 25 to 45 in good health and CMV-seropositive.

This clone was seen only a few times. The chain joins TRBV19 to TRBJ2-4, with TRBD2 identical over 7 bases. With V trimmed by 3 bases and J by 1 base, 6 bases remained unmatched. CDR1 and CDR2 (germline): LNHDA, SQIVND (reference sequence). CDR3 length: 16 amino acids. CDR3 protein: CASSISGEGAKNIQYF. DNA of the CDR3: TGTGCCAGTAGTATCTCCGGGGAGGGGGCCAAAAACATTCAGTACTTC.

This clone was picked up a small number of times. The rearrangement joins TRBV2 to TRBJ2-7; 8 bases are a match to TRBD1. The ends lost 6 bases at V and 7 bases at J; junction bases unmatched: 8. Germline loops: CDR1 SNHLY, CDR2 FYNNEI. The CDR3 is made up of 13 amino acids. CDR3 sequence (DNA): TGTGCCAGCAGGGCAGGGGGCCCTCGGGAGCAGTACTTC. Translating gives CASRAGGPREQYF. Full variable domain (remainder filled in from reference TRBV2 and TRBJ2-7): EPEVTQTPSHQVTQMGQEVILRCVPISNHLYFYWYRQILGQKVEFLVSFYNNEISEKSEIFDDQFSVERPDGSNFTLKIRSTKLEDSAMYFCASRAGGPREQYFGPGTRLTVT.

The chain carries TRBV20-1 and TRBJ2-5; D perhaps matches TRBD2 (7 bases). The J call may be mistaken, given a closer DNA end match to TRBJ2-7. This CDR3 has 11 amino acids. CDR1 is DFQATT and CDR2 is SNEGSKA in the germline V gene (reference sequence). The CDR3 sequence is CSPREGGEQYF. The CDR3 DNA reads TGCAGTCCCAGGGAGGGGGGCGAGCAGTACTTC.

This chain joins TRBV9 and TRBJ1-2; D is unclear. The germline V and J ends were trimmed by 0 bases and 5 bases, with 11 bases remaining between them. Germline CDR1 reads SGDLS; CDR2 reads YYNGEE. The CDR3 is made up of 14 amino acids. The CDR3 loop reads CASSVGTSLYGYTF. As DNA, the CDR3 is TGTGCCAGCAGCGTAGGGACTTCACTGTATGGCTACACCTTC. The whole variable domain, filled in from reference TRBV9 and TRBJ1-2, reads DSGVTQTPKHLITATGQRVTLRCSPRSGDLSVYWYQQSLDQGLQFLIQYYNGEERAKGNILERFSAQQFPDLHSELNLSSLELGDSALYFCASSVGTSLYGYTFGSGTRLTVV.

Only one count was recorded for this clone. J is TRBJ2-5 and V is TRBV2; 13 nucleotides line up with TRBD2. Unmatched junction bases numbered 7, after V lost 5 bases and J lost 1 base. CDR1 is SNHLY, CDR2 FYNNEI, per germline. The CDR3 is made up of 17 amino acids. The CDR3 DNA reads TGTGCCAGCAGTAAAGTCGGACTAGCGGGGGCCCAAGAGACCCAGTACTTC. Protein: CASSKVGLAGAQETQYF.

The CDR3 protein is CASSAGNEQYF. For the CDR3, the DNA is TGTGCCAGCAGCGCAGGCAACGAGCAGTACTTC. The chain uses TRBV7-9 and TRBJ2-7; D is unresolved. V dropped 5 bases and J dropped 5 bases, with 7 bases sitting between them. The germline CDR1 and CDR2 sequences are SEHNR and FQNEAQ (reference sequence). This CDR3 is 11 amino acids long.

The V call is TRBV5-1, the J call TRBJ2-7; possibly TRBD2 for D (5 bases). CDR3 length equals 12 residues. CDR1 SGHRS and CDR2 YFSETQ come from the germline V gene. Trimming pared 4 bases from V and 6 bases from J, leaving 11 bases between. CDR3 nucleotides: TGCGCCAGCAGCAGATCCGAGGGCGAGCAGTACTTC. Translation: CASSRSEGEQYF.

The chain links TRBV5-1 to TRBJ1-1; D remains unclear. Germline CDR1 and CDR2: SGHRS and YFSETQ. The CDR3 covers 13 residues. The V end was cut by 0 bases, the J end by 0 bases, with 3 bases between. The CDR3 sequence: CASSLALNTEAFF. The DNA of the CDR3 is TGCGCCAGCAGCTTGGCTCTGAACACTGAAGCTTTCTTT.

V is TRBV4-1 and J is TRBJ2-2; D is perhaps TRBD1 (6 bases). CDR1 MGHRA and CDR2 YSYEKL come from the germline V gene. The CDR3 has 14 residues. Trimming shortened V by 1 base and J by 7 bases, and 10 bases separated the two germline ends. CDR3 in amino acids: CASSQVGGSGELFF. The DNA of the CDR3 is TGCGCCAGCAGCCAAGTAGGGGGTAGCGGGGAGCTGTTTTTT.

This chain uses TRBV7-2 with TRBJ1-1, with 12 bases lining up with TRBD1. Germline CDR1 reads SGHTA; CDR2 reads FQGNSA. V lost 2 bases to trimming and J lost 6 bases; unmatched junction nucleotides: 7. CDR3 size: 16 residues. The CDR3 DNA reads TGTGCCAGCAGCTTAACCGGGACAGGGGGCAGGGCTGAAGCTTTCTTT. It codes for CASSLTGTGGRAEAFF.

The CDR3 region has the DNA TGTGCCAGCAGCTCCAAAAGCGGGGGGTTCTACGAGCAGTACTTC. Translated: CASSSKSGGFYEQYF. V and J are TRBV7-9 and TRBJ2-5; TRBD2 aligns across 9 bases. The tail of the sequence fits TRBJ2-7 better, so the J call may be wrong. Germline CDR1 SEHNR, CDR2 FQNEAQ (reference sequence). The length of the CDR3 is 15 residues.

The V and J genes are TRBV5-1 and TRBJ2-3; D perhaps matches TRBD2 (7 bases). The germline V gene encodes CDR1 SGHRS and CDR2 YFSETQ. The CDR3 is made up of 14 amino acids. The germline V and J ends were trimmed by 1 base and 5 bases, with 11 bases remaining between them. CDR3 nucleotide sequence: TGCGCCAGCAGCTTGACAGGGAGGGGAGATACGCAGTATTTT. The encoded protein is CASSLTGRGDTQYF.

Points on this clone: In the same sample, other DNA sequences code for this CDR3. This chain joins TRBV6-1 and TRBJ1-3; D is uncertain. The CDR3 is 14 residues long. The germline V gene encodes CDR1 MNHNS and CDR2 SASEGT. The V gene lost 7 bases and the J gene lost 1 base, with 11 bases spanning the gap. CDR3 coding DNA: TGTGCCAGCAATCGAGAGGCTTCTGGAAACACCATATATTTT. Its translation is CASNREASGNTIYF.

This clone was picked up a small number of times. This chain uses TRBV19 with TRBJ2-7, with TRBD2 as a possible D gene (6 bases). V was shortened by 3 bases and J by 0 bases, with 15 bases between the two germline ends. The CDR3 loop spans 16 amino acids. CDR1 is LNHDA, CDR2 SQIVND, per germline (reference sequence). CDR3 in DNA: TGTGCCAGTAGTATGCGGGGAAACGGTTTCTCCTACGAGCAGTACTTC. Translating it yields CASSMRGNGFSYEQYF. Combining the CDR3 with reference TRBV19 and TRBJ2-7 gives the whole variable domain DGGITQSPKYLFRKEGQNVTLSCEQNLNHDAMYWYRQDPGQGLRLIYYSQIVNDFQKGDIAEGYSVSREKKESFPLTVTSAQKNPTAFYLCASSMRGNGFSYEQYFGPGTRLTVT.

This chain links TRBV11-2 with TRBJ2-2; 7 bases map to TRBD1. In germline, CDR1 is SGHAT, CDR2 FQNNGV. J lost 7 bases, V lost 5 bases, and 10 bases had no gene match. The CDR3 sequence is 15 residues long. The CDR3 nucleotides read TGTGCCAGCAGCCCCCCGGGACAGAGGGACGGGGAGCTGTTTTTT. Translation gives CASSPPGQRDGELFF.

V usage is TRBV7-9 and J usage is TRBJ2-5; no reliable D call. The end of the DNA is better explained by TRBJ2-7, so the J call may be wrong. The CDR3 has 13 residues. Germline values: CDR1 SEHNR, CDR2 FQNEAQ (reference sequence). In nucleotides, the CDR3 is TGTGCCAGCAGCTCGTTAAACAGCTACGAGCAGTACTTC. This encodes CASSSLNSYEQYF.

V usage is TRBV7-2 and J usage is TRBJ2-7; D is perhaps TRBD1 (6 bases). The CDR3 extends over 16 amino acids. The germline gives CDR1 SGHTA, CDR2 FQGNSA. Trimming took 2 bases from V and 3 from J, leaving 17 bases between them. For the CDR3, the DNA is TGTGCCAGCAGCTTACAGGGGTCCCCCCCTCTCTACGAGCAGTACTTC. As protein: CASSLQGSPPLYEQYF.

V gene TRBV30 combines with J gene TRBJ1-4; D might be TRBD1 (6 bases). The CDR3 runs 15 residues. Per germline, CDR1 GTSNPN and CDR2 SVGIG (reference sequence). Trimming stripped 1 base from V and 5 bases from J, with 14 bases between. CDR3 loop: CAWSAGTSSNEKLFF. DNA for the CDR3: TGTGCCTGGAGTGCAGGGACAAGTTCGAATGAAAAACTGTTTTTT.

The V and J genes are TRBV4-2 and TRBJ1-1, with D uncertain. Trimming took off 0 bases at V and 1 base at J, with 9 bases between the two ends. This CDR3 spans 15 amino acids. Germline CDR1 reads LGHNA; CDR2 reads YNFKEQ. The CDR3 here is CASSQELRENTEAFF. The CDR3 region has the DNA TGTGCCAGCAGCCAAGAATTACGGGAGAACACTGAAGCTTTCTTT.

The V gene is TRBV5-4, the J gene TRBJ2-1; a weak D match, TRBD2 (5 bases). The CDR3 is 13 amino acids. Between the trimmed V and J ends, which lost 4 bases and 6 bases, there was a span of 11 bases. Per the germline V gene, CDR1 is SGHNT and CDR2 is YYREEE (reference sequence). The CDR3 loop reads CASSAGLINEQFF. The CDR3 coding sequence is TGTGCCAGCAGCGCCGGACTGATCAATGAGCAGTTCTTC.

This chain connects TRBV6-1 to TRBJ2-2; TRBD1 agrees at 9 bases. V was clipped by 10 bases and J by 6 bases; unmatched bases: 9. From germline, CDR1 is MNHNS and CDR2 SASEGT. The CDR3 spans 14 residues. CDR3 in DNA: TGTGCCAATTGGACAGGGGAAACCGCCGGGGAGCTGTTTTTT. The encoded protein is CANWTGETAGELFF.

This chain joins TRBV19 and TRBJ1-5; D is possibly TRBD1 (5 bases). Germline loops: CDR1 LNHDA, CDR2 SQIVND (reference sequence). V was clipped by 3 bases and J by 6 bases, with 12 bases between them. The CDR3 runs 14 residues. The CDR3 spells CASSISQGGQPQHF. CDR3 DNA: TGTGCCAGTAGTATTTCCCAGGGAGGTCAGCCCCAGCATTTT. The full variable domain, completed using reference TRBV19 and TRBJ1-5, is DGGITQSPKYLFRKEGQNVTLSCEQNLNHDAMYWYRQDPGQGLRLIYYSQIVNDFQKGDIAEGYSVSREKKESFPLTVTSAQKNPTAFYLCASSISQGGQPQHFGDGTRLSIL.

The chain recombines TRBV5-1 with TRBJ2-6; 10 nucleotides match TRBD2. J gave up 1 base and V 7 bases, and 2 bases lay outside the gene matches. CDR1 and CDR2 (germline): SGHRS, YFSETQ. The CDR3 sequence is 15 residues long. The CDR3: CASLAGGSGANVLTF. CDR3 sequence (DNA): TGCGCCAGCTTAGCGGGGGGATCTGGGGCCAACGTCCTGACTTTC.